The 9 T cell receptor beta chains below all came from one sample that was sequenced in a study of tumor and adjacent non-tumor tissue in lung cancer. TCRbeta libraries were built with three rounds of nested PCR, modified from ARM-PCR. TCRdb re-derived calls from the multiplex PCR reads in MiXCR, one entry per CDR3 protein. This table has 75,000 to 90,000 distinct CDR3 sequences, around three quarters appearing once. RNA was extracted from bulk tissue without any cell sorting. The normal lung tissue was taken more than 3 cm from the tumor edge. Sample: distant non-tumor lung tissue. These receptors were taken from a woman aged 45-59 years with non-small cell lung cancer.

The chain has TRBV29-1 and TRBJ2-1, with D possibly TRBD2 on 5 matching bases. The CDR3 has 16 amino acids. Germline CDR1 reads SQVTM; CDR2 reads ANQGSEA. V was trimmed by 0 bases and J by 16 bases, leaving 28 bases between them. The CDR3 region is CSVEDPQRKGYNERFF. CDR3 nucleotide sequence: TGCAGCGTTGAAGATCCCCAGCGGAAGGGTTACAATGAGCGATTCTTC.

This sequence joins TRBV5-1 and TRBJ2-5; 7 bases agree with TRBD2. CDR1 is SGHRS, CDR2 YFSETQ, per germline. CDR3 length: 14 residues. V trimming: 3 bases; J trimming: 2 bases; junction bases outside the gene matches: 4. In nucleotides, the CDR3 is TGCGCCAGCAGCTCGTCCGGGGGGCAAGAGACCCAGTACTTC. Translating it yields CASSSSGGQETQYF.

The gene calls are TRBV28 and TRBJ2-2; D gene ambiguous. The V and J ends lost 6 bases and 1 base respectively, with 15 bases between them. The CDR3 runs to 16 residues. Germline-derived CDR1 and CDR2 are MDHEN and SYDVKM. This chain's CDR3 is CASSPIRVLNTGELFF. The CDR3 nucleotides are TGTGCCAGCAGCCCTATTCGGGTGCTGAACACCGGGGAGCTGTTTTTT.

This clonotype has only a few counts. The CDR3 region has the DNA TGTGCCAGCAATTATCCCGACGGGACAGTAAATAACTATGGCTACACCTTC. This gives the protein CASNYPDGTVNNYGYTF. The rearrangement joins TRBV28 to TRBJ1-2, with TRBD1 matching over 7 bases. Germline values: CDR1 MDHEN, CDR2 SYDVKM. CDR3 length: 17 residues. The J segment lost 1 base and the V segment lost 7 bases, leaving 15 bases of the junction unmatched.

This clonotype is medium-sized. The chain has TRBV6-5 and TRBJ2-1, with 9 bases lining up with TRBD2. Trimming took 5 bases from V and 2 from J; bases not matched to a gene: 7. The CDR3 has 16 amino acids. CDR1 is MNHEY and CDR2 is SVGAGI in the germline V gene. The CDR3 nucleotides read TGTGCCAGCAGTATTAGCGGGAGTAAGCCCTACAATGAGCAGTTCTTC. Amino acids: CASSISGSKPYNEQFF.

Comment on this clonotype: At one end, the junction sequence differs from germline, possibly due to a read error. The J gene is TRBJ2-2, the V gene TRBV24-1; D gene ambiguous. Germline V gene sequence: CDR1 KGHDR, CDR2 SFDVKD. The CDR3 runs to 16 residues. The CDR3 is CATSDLPRANTGELFF. CDR3 in DNA: TGTGCCACCAGTGATTTGCCCCGGGCGAACACCGGAGAGCTGTTTTTT.

To note about this clonotype: At one end the junction does not follow the germline gene, possibly because of a read error. The chain recombines TRBV5-1 with TRBJ2-7; D is possibly TRBD1 (6 bases). Germline loops: CDR1 SGHRS, CDR2 YFSETQ. The CDR3 is 14 amino acids. DNA of the CDR3: TGTGCCAGCAGCGAAGATGGACAGAGCTACGATCAGTACTTC. It encodes CASSEDGQSYDQYF.

In the case of this clonotype: At one end the junction does not follow the germline gene, possibly because of a read error. CDR3 sequence reads: CTSSPVGGGETQYF. In nucleotides, the CDR3 is TGTACCAGCAGCCCCGTCGGAGGCGGAGAGACCCAGTACTTC. The chain joins TRBV9 to TRBJ2-5, with a weak D call TRBD2 (5 bases). The CDR3 is made up of 14 amino acids. Germline values: CDR1 SGDLS, CDR2 YYNGEE.

This clonotype was counted a few times. One end of the junction varies from germline; a read error may be responsible. This rearrangement joins TRBV4-2 to TRBJ2-7; 8 bases map to TRBD1. Germline loops: CDR1 LGHNA, CDR2 YNFKEQ. This CDR3 is 15 amino acids long. The CDR3 DNA reads TGTGCTAGCAGCCAATACTGGACAGGGATCTACGAGCAGTACTTC. Amino acids: CASSQYWTGIYEQYF.